A single sample is the source of the 25 T cell receptor beta chains below, sequenced in a study of blood T cells in healthy people across ages (dated by TCRdb to the mid-2010s). Library prep was done by 5' RACE. Sequenced using an Illumina HiSeq 2500. The second PCR ran for roughly 7 to 11 cycles and used a J-beta primer mix along with a sample-barcoded 5' primer. TCRdb cleaned the public reads at Q25 with fastp, built clones with MiXCR and kept in-frame beta chains. Every entry covers one CDR3 protein and lists the most common genes and DNA from its rows. This sample holds approximately 1,000,000 distinct CDR3 sequences; around 43% were observed only once. The top ten clones comprise 15% to 20% of the sample. What was sequenced was blood. The receptors originated from a woman aged 55-70 years in good health.

This clonotype was detected once. V gene TRBV20-1 combines with J gene TRBJ2-1, with D perhaps TRBD2 (6 bases). V dropped 3 bases and J dropped 5 bases, with 14 bases sitting between them. The CDR3 runs 14 residues. Per the germline V gene, CDR1 is DFQATT and CDR2 is SNEGSKA (reference sequence). CDR3 DNA: TGCAGTGCTAGCCCCGGGGGACGAAACAATGAGCAGTTCTTC. Protein sequence: CSASPGGRNNEQFF.

This chain uses TRBV20-1 with TRBJ2-3, with TRBD2 identical over 8 bases. The V gene's germline CDR1 is DFQATT and CDR2 SNEGSKA (reference sequence). V lost 6 bases to trimming and J lost 2 bases; unmatched junction nucleotides: 7. The CDR3 runs 14 residues. Written as DNA, the CDR3 is TGCAGTGCACCCCGGGGGGGAACCACAGATACGCAGTATTTT. Translation: CSAPRGGTTDTQYF.

The rearrangement links TRBV11-2 to TRBJ2-7; 9 bases fit TRBD1. The CDR3 sequence is 15 residues long. Germline V gene lookup returns CDR1 SGHAT and CDR2 FQNNGV. Losses at the gene ends were 5 bases for V and 2 bases for J; bases not matched to a gene: 7. The DNA for the CDR3 is TGTGCCAGCAGCCAGACAGGGGGAGGACCCTACGAGCAGTACTTC. Amino acids: CASSQTGGGPYEQYF.

The rearrangement links TRBV5-4 to TRBJ2-3, with D perhaps matching TRBD2 (5 bases). The germline gives CDR1 SGHNT, CDR2 YYREEE (reference sequence). The CDR3 loop spans 13 amino acids. Trimming left V 2 bases short and J 6 bases short, with 10 bases between. CDR3 coding DNA: TGTGCCAGCAGCTTTAGTCCGGGGGATACGCAGTATTTT. Protein product: CASSFSPGDTQYF.

This rearrangement joins TRBV6-5 to TRBJ2-5, with TRBD2 matching over 9 bases. CDR3 size: 14 residues. The trim removed 8 bases at V and 5 bases at J, leaving 9 bases unmatched. Germline V CDR1 and CDR2: MNHEY, SVGAGI. The CDR3 protein is CASRGLAMGETQYF. In nucleotides, the CDR3 is TGTGCCAGCCGGGGACTAGCAATGGGGGAGACCCAGTACTTC.

The chain combines TRBV20-1 with TRBJ2-5, with D unclear. The CDR3 has 11 residues. The V and J ends lost 5 bases and 4 bases respectively, with 8 bases between them. The germline V gene encodes CDR1 DFQATT and CDR2 SNEGSKA (reference sequence). The CDR3 is CSAGFGETQYF. DNA for the CDR3: TGCAGTGCTGGGTTCGGAGAGACCCAGTACTTC.

The V and J genes are TRBV11-1 and TRBJ2-2; TRBD1 is a possible D gene (5 bases). This CDR3 has 16 residues. V shed 5 bases and J shed 1 base, with 14 bases lying between them. The germline V gene has CDR1 SGHAT and CDR2 FQDESV (reference sequence). This chain's CDR3 is CASSLLKGVNTGELFF. The CDR3 nucleotides are TGTGCCAGCAGCCTCCTGAAAGGGGTGAACACCGGGGAGCTGTTTTTT.

The genes are TRBV3-1 and TRBJ2-5; TRBD1 agrees at 11 bases. This CDR3 spans 20 amino acids. The junction had 17 bases not matched to a gene; V was cut back by 3 bases and J by 2 bases. Per the germline V gene, CDR1 is LGHDT and CDR2 is YNNKEL (reference sequence). The CDR3 protein is CASSQYSDRGRLDVQETQYF. The CDR3 DNA follows: TGTGCCAGCAGCCAGTACTCGGACAGGGGGCGCCTAGACGTTCAAGAGACCCAGTACTTC.

This clonotype was observed at least ten times. This rearrangement joins TRBV5-1 to TRBJ2-1; D assignment may be TRBD1 or TRBD2 (5 bases each). CDR3 length: 16 amino acids. Trimming took 4 bases from V and 0 from J, leaving 14 bases between them. Per the germline V gene, CDR1 is SGHRS and CDR2 is YFSETQ. For the CDR3, the DNA is TGCGCCAGCAGCGGTGGGGGTGGGAGCTCCTACAATGAGCAGTTCTTC. Amino acids: CASSGGGGSSYNEQFF.

This clonotype showed up just a few times. The genes are TRBV29-1 and TRBJ2-6; D not resolved. The CDR3 covers 12 residues. Germline loops: CDR1 SQVTM, CDR2 ANQGSEA. Trimming left V 1 base short and J 3 bases short, with 1 base between. The DNA for the CDR3 is TGCAGCGTTGAAGGTGGGGCCAACGTCCTGACTTTC. Protein sequence: CSVEGGANVLTF.

The CDR3 sequence: CAISESRASGSPYQETQYF. In DNA, the CDR3 is TGTGCCATCAGTGAGTCAAGGGCTAGTGGATCGCCTTACCAAGAGACCCAGTACTTC. This chain connects TRBV10-3 to TRBJ2-5; unclear D gene. V dropped 0 bases and J dropped 0 bases, with 20 bases sitting between them. Germline V gene data show CDR1 as ENHRY and CDR2 as SYGVKD. The CDR3 spans 19 residues.

The rearrangement links TRBV6-1 to TRBJ1-5; D unresolved. Trimming cost V 4 bases and J 2 bases, with 9 bases left between them. The CDR3 runs 14 residues. Germline V gene data show CDR1 as MNHNS and CDR2 as SASEGT. As DNA, the CDR3 is TGTGCCAGCAGTGGTTTAGGTGGCAATCAGCCCCAGCATTTT. This encodes CASSGLGGNQPQHF.

The chain carries TRBV20-1 and TRBJ2-5, with TRBD1 matching over 7 bases. V shed 5 bases and J 5 bases; nucleotides not matched to a gene: 14. The CDR3 runs 15 residues. Germline loops: CDR1 DFQATT, CDR2 SNEGSKA (reference sequence). CDR3 nucleotides: TGCAGTGCTTCGTCGACAGGGACGGGGCGGGAGACCCAGTACTTC. It encodes CSASSTGTGRETQYF.

The V gene is TRBV7-2, the J gene TRBJ2-7, with 9 bases lining up with TRBD1. CDR1 is SGHTA and CDR2 is FQGNSA in the germline V gene. The CDR3 totals 14 residues. V lost 5 bases, J lost 4 bases, and 6 bases stayed unmatched. DNA of the CDR3: TGTGCCAGCAGCGTCGGGACAGGGAAGTACGAGCAGTACTTC. Translation: CASSVGTGKYEQYF.

The CDR3 DNA is TGTGCCACCAACGTAGCGGGACCAGATACGCAGTATTTT. Amino acid sequence: CATNVAGPDTQYF. The genes are TRBV24-1 and TRBJ2-3, with 8 bases that match TRBD2. The trim removed 8 bases at V and 4 bases at J, leaving 4 bases unmatched. The CDR3 runs 13 residues. Germline CDR1 reads KGHDR; CDR2 reads SFDVKD.

Remarks on this clonotype: This may come from a read error, since a much larger clone is one base off. The chain couples TRBV25-1 to TRBJ2-3; 8 positions agree with TRBD2. V lost 6 bases and J lost 0; bases outside the gene matches: 11. The CDR3 covers 17 residues. CDR1 MGHDK and CDR2 SYGVNS come from the germline V gene. This CDR3 reads CASRTSRGGASTDTQYF. The CDR3 nucleotides are TGTGCCAGCAGAACGAGTCGGGGGGGCGCGAGCACAGATACGCAGTATTTT.

V usage is TRBV30 and J usage is TRBJ2-7, with D hard to call. Trimming pared 1 base from V and 3 bases from J, leaving 4 bases between. Germline-derived CDR1 and CDR2 are GTSNPN and SVGIG (reference sequence). This CDR3 spans 11 amino acids. The CDR3 DNA reads TGTGCCTGGAGTGCCAACTACGAGCAGTACTTC. The encoded protein is CAWSANYEQYF.

The chain has TRBV6-5 and TRBJ2-3; D not certain. Trimming stripped 2 bases from V and 0 bases from J, with 9 bases between. The CDR3 runs to 15 residues. CDR1 and CDR2 (germline): MNHEY, SVGAGI. This CDR3 reads CASSYTVVSTDTQYF. DNA for the CDR3: TGTGCCAGCAGTTACACGGTAGTAAGCACAGATACGCAGTATTTT.

The chain joins TRBV6-5 to TRBJ1-1; D remains ambiguous. CDR1 is MNHEY and CDR2 is SVGAGI in the germline V gene. The V and J ends lost 6 bases and 9 bases respectively, with 17 bases between them. The CDR3 covers 13 residues. CDR3 nucleotide sequence: TGTGCCAGCAGCCAAGACCCCCTAAACAAAGCTTTCTTT. Its translation is CASSQDPLNKAFF.

DNA for the CDR3: TGTGCCACCAGCAGAGATAGGACTAGCGGGAGGATCGGGGAGCTGTTTTTT. Amino acid sequence: CATSRDRTSGRIGELFF. This rearrangement joins TRBV15 to TRBJ2-2; 14 positions agree with TRBD2. The trim removed 0 bases at V and 7 bases at J, leaving 4 bases unmatched. Per germline, CDR1 LNHNV and CDR2 YYDKDF (reference sequence). The CDR3 is made up of 17 amino acids.

The sample holds a few counts of this clonotype. The chain links TRBV9 to TRBJ2-1, with TRBD1 matching over 7 bases. The CDR3 extends over 14 amino acids. CDR1 is SGDLS and CDR2 is YYNGEE in the germline V gene. With V trimmed by 0 bases and J by 5 bases, 2 bases remained unmatched. In nucleotides, the CDR3 is TGTGCCAGCAGCGTAGGGGACAGACACAATGAGCAGTTCTTC. This gives the protein CASSVGDRHNEQFF.

CDR3 sequence (DNA): TGTGCCAGCACCCTAGCGGGAGTTCGGTACAATGAGCAGTTCTTC. It yields the protein CASTLAGVRYNEQFF. This chain joins TRBV13 and TRBJ2-1, with 10 bases that match TRBD2. Germline lookup yields CDR1 PRHDT and CDR2 FYEKMQ (reference sequence). Trimming at V came to 7 bases and at J to 4 bases, leaving 7 bases not matched to a gene. This CDR3 has 15 amino acids.

For this clonotype: One end of the junction is discordant with germline, which a read error may explain. V gene TRBV7-9 combines with J gene TRBJ1-6; 7 bases line up with TRBD1. The CDR3 spans 16 residues. CDR1 and CDR2 from the germline V gene are SEHNR and FQNEAQ (reference sequence). CDR3 nucleotides: TGTGCCAGCAGCTCTTACAGGGGTAAAGGGAATTCATCCCTCCACTTT. Translating it yields CASSSYRGKGNSSLHF.

The rearrangement uses TRBV21-1 and TRBJ2-7. TRBV21-1 is a pseudogene segment. The CDR3 runs to 15 residues. The DNA of the CDR3 is TGTGCCAGCAGCAAAATAGGCGGGGACTCCTACGAGCAGTACTTC. As protein: CASSKIGGDSYEQYF.

CDR3 loop: CASSPVEIGYGYTF. CDR3 bases: TGTGCCAGCAGCCCGGTTGAGATCGGCTATGGCTACACCTTC. V gene TRBV27 combines with J gene TRBJ1-2, with D unresolved. V dropped 6 bases and J dropped 4 bases, with 15 bases sitting between them. Germline CDR1 and CDR2: MNHEY and SMNVEV (reference sequence). The CDR3 loop spans 14 amino acids.